This TCR beta chain stems from a study of T cells after yellow fever vaccination. Findings of the study overall: The secondary response was weaker, and its peak arrived faster, on day 5 versus 15. Post-booster reappearance was seen for most primary-vaccination clones (roughly 96% CD4, 88% CD8). Contaminants from the bulk population, in the form of abundant clonotypes, could be found in FACS-sorted repertoires.

Germline assignment: CDR1 SGHTA and CDR2 FQGNSA. The CDR3 has 17 residues. Trimming left V 3 bases short and J 1 base short, with 13 bases between. This clonotype was detected many times. Its antigen is unidentified. Template switching by 5'RACE produced TCR cDNA, adding a universal primer site and UMIs. TCRdb re-called the 5' RACE reads through MiXCR, storing one row per CDR3 protein. The sample has some 250,000 distinct CDR3 sequences, roughly 3.5% seen once; the top ten hold about 20%. The TCR sequence derives from a man in his late teens or twenties who received the YFV17D yellow fever vaccine. The chain links TRBV7-2 to TRBJ1-6, with a possible D match to TRBD1 (6 bases). The sample in question was PBMCs, obtained 15 days after the yellow fever booster vaccination. The CDR3 DNA is TGTGCCAGCAGCTTTGTTCAAGGGGGATCCTATAATTCACCCCTCCACTTT. Its protein product is CASSFVQGGSYNSPLHF.